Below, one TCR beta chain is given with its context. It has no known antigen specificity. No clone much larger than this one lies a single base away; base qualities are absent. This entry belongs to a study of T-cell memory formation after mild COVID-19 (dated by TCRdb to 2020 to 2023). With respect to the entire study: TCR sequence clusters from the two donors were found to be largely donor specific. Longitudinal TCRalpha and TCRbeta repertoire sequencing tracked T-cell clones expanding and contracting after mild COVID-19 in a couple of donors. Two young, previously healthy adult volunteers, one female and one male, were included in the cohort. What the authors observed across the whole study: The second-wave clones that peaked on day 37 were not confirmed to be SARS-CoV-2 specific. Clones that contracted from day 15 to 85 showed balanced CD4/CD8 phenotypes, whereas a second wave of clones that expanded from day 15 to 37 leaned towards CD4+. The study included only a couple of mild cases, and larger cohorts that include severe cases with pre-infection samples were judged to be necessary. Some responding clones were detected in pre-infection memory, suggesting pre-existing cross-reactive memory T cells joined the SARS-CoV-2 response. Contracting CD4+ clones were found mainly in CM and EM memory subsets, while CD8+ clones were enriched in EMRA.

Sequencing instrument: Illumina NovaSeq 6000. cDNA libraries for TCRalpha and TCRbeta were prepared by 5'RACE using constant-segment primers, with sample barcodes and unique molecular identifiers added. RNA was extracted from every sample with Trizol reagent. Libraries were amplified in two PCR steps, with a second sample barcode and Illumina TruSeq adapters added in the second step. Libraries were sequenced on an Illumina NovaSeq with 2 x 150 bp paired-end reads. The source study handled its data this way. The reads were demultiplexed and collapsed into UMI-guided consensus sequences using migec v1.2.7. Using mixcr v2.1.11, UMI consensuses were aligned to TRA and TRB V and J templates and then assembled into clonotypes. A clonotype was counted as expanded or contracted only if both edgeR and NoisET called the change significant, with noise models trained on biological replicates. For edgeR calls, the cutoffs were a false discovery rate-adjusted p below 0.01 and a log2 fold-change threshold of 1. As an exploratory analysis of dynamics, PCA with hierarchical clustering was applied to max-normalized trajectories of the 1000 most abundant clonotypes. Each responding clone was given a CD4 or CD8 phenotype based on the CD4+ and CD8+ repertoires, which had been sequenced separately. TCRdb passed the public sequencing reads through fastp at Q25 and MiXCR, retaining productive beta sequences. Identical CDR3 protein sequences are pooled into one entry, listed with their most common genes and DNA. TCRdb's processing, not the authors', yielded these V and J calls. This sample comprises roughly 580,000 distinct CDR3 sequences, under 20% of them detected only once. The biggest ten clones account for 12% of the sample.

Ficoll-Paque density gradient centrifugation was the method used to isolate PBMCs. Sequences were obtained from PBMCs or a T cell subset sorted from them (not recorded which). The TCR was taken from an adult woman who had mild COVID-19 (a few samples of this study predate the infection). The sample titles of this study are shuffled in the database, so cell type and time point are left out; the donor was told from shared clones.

CDR3 sequence: CASSFPTGQGVPSREKLFF. The DNA is TGTGCCAGCAGTTTCCCGACGGGACAGGGAGTACCCTCGCGGGAAAAACTGTTTTTT. In this chain, TRBV12-3 or TRBV12-4 is recombined with TRBJ1-4; TRBD1 aligns with 9 central bases. At the junction V is shortened by 3 bases and J by 8 bases; bases outside the gene matches: 19. The CDR3 goes from the cysteine to the phenylalanine over 19 residues. Left in the record is the CDR3 DNA by itself, 57 bases read in frame from the first base.